This TCR beta chain was captured in a study of blood T cell repertoires in COVID-19 (dated by TCRdb to about 2020). Some background on the complete study: Samples covering the acute and convalescent phases of COVID-19 were provided by collaborators in the United States, Italy and Spain. The prospective study material was composed of cDNA or gDNA derived from T cells, B-cell-depleted T cells, or PBMCs. Samples came from the ongoing ImmuneRACE study (first 160 participants) plus 1,254 subjects from 6 global collaborators. Nearly every sample came with metadata listing a de-identified subject ID, COVID-19 status, age in years and sex. The repertoires were made available in a free public database intended to serve as a resource for research on the immune response to SARS-CoV-2. Deeply sampled blood TCRbeta repertoires from subjects exposed to, actively infected with, or recovered from COVID-19 were included in the dataset. HLA class I and class II types, where available, came from metadata supplied by the sample provider rather than from assay-based typing. Study-level results and caveats: The quantity of clinical and demographic metadata differed by source and by participant and was supplied without curation.

The immunoSEQ Assay, a bias-controlled multiplex PCR, was used to amplify TCRbeta CDR3 regions from genomic DNA. As for how the authors treated the data: The number of nucleated cells in each sample was estimated from the amplification of reference gene primers within the assay. To quantify the absolute abundance of each unique TCRbeta CDR3 rearrangement, sequence reads were collapsed and filtered. For each sample, productive Simpson clonality was calculated as the square root of Simpson's diversity index across productive rearrangements. As stored in TCRdb, this immuneACCESS dataset retains in-frame rearrangements with V and J assigned. A fraction of the clones does not appear; measured against another copy, unresolved V genes explain less than half of the discrepancy, and the remainder lacks a known reason. D and trimming were read from the DNA, whereas the V and J calls and clone size are those reported in that table. The sample table contains about 1,900 clones; only one count was recorded for around 66% of them. About 26% of the sample is taken by the ten largest.

With respect to this clone: What antigen it recognizes has not been identified. Within one base of it there is no much larger clone, and no base qualities were kept.

The CDR3 starts with the cysteine, ends with the phenylalanine, and has 14 residues. CDR3 DNA is the only sequence kept; it has 42 bases, read in frame from the first base. V is pruned by 3 bases and J by 3 bases, leaving 5 bases of the junction without a gene match. CDR1 and CDR2 are drawn from the germline V gene: SGDLS, YYNGEE. Whole blood was collected in K2EDTA tubes by collaborating institutions according to the institutions' own protocols. For TCRbeta analysis, collaborators shipped samples as frozen whole blood, isolated PBMCs, or DNA extracted from either of those sample types. The chain is encoded by TRBV9 joined to TRBJ1-1, with 7 bases matching TRBD1. This clonotype originated in a man aged 70-80 years with active COVID-19. Sequencing input: peripheral blood. The CDR3 protein is CASSADRVHTEAFF. The sequenced DNA: TGTGCCAGCAGCGCCGACAGGGTGCACACTGAAGCTTTCTTT.